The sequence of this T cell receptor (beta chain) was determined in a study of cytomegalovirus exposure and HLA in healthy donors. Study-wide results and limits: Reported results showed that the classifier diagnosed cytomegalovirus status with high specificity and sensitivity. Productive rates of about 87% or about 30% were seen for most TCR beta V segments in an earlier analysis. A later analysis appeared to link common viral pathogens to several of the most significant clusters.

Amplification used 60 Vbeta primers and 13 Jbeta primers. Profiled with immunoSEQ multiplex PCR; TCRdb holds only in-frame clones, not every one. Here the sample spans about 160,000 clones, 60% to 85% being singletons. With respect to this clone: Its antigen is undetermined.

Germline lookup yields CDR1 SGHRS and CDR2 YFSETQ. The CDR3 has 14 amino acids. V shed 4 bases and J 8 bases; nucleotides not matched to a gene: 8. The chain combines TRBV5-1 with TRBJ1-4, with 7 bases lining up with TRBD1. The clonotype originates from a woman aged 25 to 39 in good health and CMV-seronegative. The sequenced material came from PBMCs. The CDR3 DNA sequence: TGCGCCAGCAGCGAGGAAGGGGGCGGAGAAAAACTGTTTTTT. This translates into CASSEEGGGEKLFF.